This T cell receptor (beta chain) originates from a study of blood T cell repertoires in COVID-19. Across the study: Samples of COVID-19 (acute and convalescent) were obtained from the United States, Italy and Spain.

Germline CDR1 reads MGHDK; CDR2 reads SYGVNS. The CDR3 spans 15 residues. Unmatched junction bases numbered 9, after V lost 5 bases and J lost 4 bases. The table came from immunoSEQ multiplex PCR; TCRdb's copy has only in-frame clones and leaves some out. Among under 130,000 clones listed, 89% were seen once. The chain is built from TRBV25-1 and TRBJ1-1, with 8 bases identical to TRBD1. This sequence originates from a woman aged 80 or over in a cohort sampled during active COVID-19. The specimen sequenced was peripheral blood. CDR3 DNA: TGTGCCAGCAGTCCCCCGACAGGGGCGACCACTGAAGCTTTCTTT. It is translated as CASSPPTGATTEAFF.